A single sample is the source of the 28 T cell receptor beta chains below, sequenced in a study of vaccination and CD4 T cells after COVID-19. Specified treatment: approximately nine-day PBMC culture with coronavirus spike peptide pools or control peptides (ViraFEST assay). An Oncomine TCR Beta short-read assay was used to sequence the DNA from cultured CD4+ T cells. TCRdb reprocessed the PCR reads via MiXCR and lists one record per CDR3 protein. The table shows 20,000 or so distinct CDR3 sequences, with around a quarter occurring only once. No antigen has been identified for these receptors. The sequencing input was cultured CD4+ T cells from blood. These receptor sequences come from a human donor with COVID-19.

The CDR3 nucleotides read TGTGCCAGCGCACCGGGACACCCGACCTACGAGCAGTACTTC. Translation: CASAPGHPTYEQYF. This chain connects TRBV25-1 to TRBJ2-7, with D perhaps matching TRBD1 (6 bases). The germline V and J ends were trimmed by 8 bases and 2 bases, with 16 bases remaining between them. This CDR3 is built from 14 residues. The V gene's germline CDR1 is MGHDK and CDR2 SYGVNS.

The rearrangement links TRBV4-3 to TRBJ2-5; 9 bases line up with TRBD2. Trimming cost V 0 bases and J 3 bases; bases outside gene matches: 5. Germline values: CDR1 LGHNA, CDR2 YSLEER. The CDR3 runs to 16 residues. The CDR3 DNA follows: TGCGCCAGCAGCCAAGATTACGCTAGCGGGGAAGAGACCCAGTACTTC. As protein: CASSQDYASGEETQYF.

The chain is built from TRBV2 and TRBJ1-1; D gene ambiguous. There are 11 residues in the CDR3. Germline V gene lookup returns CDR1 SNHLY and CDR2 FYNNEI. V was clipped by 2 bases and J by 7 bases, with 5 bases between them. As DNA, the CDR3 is TGTGCCAGCAGTGAATGGATTGAAGCTTTCTTT. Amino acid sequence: CASSEWIEAFF.

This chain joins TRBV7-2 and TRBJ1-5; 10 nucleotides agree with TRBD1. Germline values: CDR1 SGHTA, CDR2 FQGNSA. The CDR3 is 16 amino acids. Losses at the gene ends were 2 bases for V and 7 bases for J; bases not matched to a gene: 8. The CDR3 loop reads CASSLSSGTGEQPQHF. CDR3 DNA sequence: TGTGCCAGCAGCTTATCGTCCGGGACAGGGGAACAGCCCCAGCATTTT.

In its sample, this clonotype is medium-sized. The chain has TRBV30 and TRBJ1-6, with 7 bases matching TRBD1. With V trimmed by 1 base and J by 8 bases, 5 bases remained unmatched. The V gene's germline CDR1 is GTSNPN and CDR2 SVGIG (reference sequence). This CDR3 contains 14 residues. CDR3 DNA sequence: TGTGCCTGGAGTGGGGACAGTTCGGATTCACCCCTCCACTTT. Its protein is CAWSGDSSDSPLHF.

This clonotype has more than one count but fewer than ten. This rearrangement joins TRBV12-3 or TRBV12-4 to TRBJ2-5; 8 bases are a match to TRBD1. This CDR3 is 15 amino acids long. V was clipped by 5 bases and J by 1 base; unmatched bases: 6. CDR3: CASSPQGASQETQYF. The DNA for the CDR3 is TGTGCCAGCAGTCCCCAGGGGGCGTCCCAAGAGACCCAGTACTTC.

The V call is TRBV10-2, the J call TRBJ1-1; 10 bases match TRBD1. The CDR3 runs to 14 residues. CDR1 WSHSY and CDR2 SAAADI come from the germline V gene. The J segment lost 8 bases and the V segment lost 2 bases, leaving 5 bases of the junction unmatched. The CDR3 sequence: CASSERQGAREAFF. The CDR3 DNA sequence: TGCGCCAGCAGTGAGCGACAGGGGGCGAGGGAAGCTTTCTTT.

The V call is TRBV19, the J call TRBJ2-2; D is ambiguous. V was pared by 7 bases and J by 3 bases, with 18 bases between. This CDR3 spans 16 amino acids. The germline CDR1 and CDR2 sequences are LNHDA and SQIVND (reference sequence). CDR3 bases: TGTGCCAGTATTTCTTCTGCCGGAACATACACCGGGGAGCTGTTTTTT. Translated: CASISSAGTYTGELFF.

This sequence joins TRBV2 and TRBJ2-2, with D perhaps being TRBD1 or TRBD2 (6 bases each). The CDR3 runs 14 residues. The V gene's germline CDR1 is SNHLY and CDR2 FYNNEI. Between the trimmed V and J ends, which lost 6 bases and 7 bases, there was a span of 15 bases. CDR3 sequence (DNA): TGTGCCAGCAGCCGGGGTGGGGGGCGCGGGGAGCTGTTTTTT. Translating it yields CASSRGGGRGELFF.

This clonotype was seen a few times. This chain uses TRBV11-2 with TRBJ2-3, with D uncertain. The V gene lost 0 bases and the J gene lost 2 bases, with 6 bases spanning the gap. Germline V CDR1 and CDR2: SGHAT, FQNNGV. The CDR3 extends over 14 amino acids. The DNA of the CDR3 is TGTGCCAGCAGCTTAGATCGACTCACAGATACGCAGTATTTT. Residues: CASSLDRLTDTQYF. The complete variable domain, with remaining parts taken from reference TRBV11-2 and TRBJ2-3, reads EAGVAQSPRYKIIEKRQSVAFWCNPISGHATLYWYQQILGQGPKLLIQFQNNGVVDDSQLPKDRFSAERLKGVDSTLKIQPAKLEDSAVYLCASSLDRLTDTQYFGPGTRLTVL.

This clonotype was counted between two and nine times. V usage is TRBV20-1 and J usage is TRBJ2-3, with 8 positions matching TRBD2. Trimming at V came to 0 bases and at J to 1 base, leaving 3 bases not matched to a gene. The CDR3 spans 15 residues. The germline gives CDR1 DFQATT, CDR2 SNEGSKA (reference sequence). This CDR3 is CSARDRRGGTDTQYF. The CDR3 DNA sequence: TGCAGTGCTAGAGATCGGCGGGGGGGCACAGATACGCAGTATTTT.

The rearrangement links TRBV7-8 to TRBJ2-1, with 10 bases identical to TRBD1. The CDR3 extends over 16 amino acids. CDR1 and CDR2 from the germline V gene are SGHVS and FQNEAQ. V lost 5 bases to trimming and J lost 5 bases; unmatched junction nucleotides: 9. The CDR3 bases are TGTGCCAGCAGCCCCGGTAGACAGGGGGCCCACAATGAGCAGTTCTTC. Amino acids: CASSPGRQGAHNEQFF.

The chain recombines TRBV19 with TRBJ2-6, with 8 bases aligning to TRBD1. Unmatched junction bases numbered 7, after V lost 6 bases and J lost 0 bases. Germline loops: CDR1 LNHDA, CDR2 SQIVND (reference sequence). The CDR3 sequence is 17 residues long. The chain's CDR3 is CASSRGTGPSGANVLTF. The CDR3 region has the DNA TGTGCCAGTAGCCGCGGGACAGGTCCCTCTGGGGCCAACGTCCTGACTTTC.

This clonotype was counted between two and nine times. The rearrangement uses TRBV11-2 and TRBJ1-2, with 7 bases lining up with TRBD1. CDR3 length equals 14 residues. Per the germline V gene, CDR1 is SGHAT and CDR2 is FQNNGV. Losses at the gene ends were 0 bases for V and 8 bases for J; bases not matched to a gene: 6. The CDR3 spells CASSLETGREGYTF. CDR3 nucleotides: TGTGCCAGCAGCTTAGAGACAGGGAGAGAAGGCTACACCTTC.

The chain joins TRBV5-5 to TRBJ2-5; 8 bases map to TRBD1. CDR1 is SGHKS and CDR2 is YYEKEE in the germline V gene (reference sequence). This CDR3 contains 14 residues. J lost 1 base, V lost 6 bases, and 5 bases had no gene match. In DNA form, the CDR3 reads TGTGCCAGCATCAGGCAGGGGGCCCAAGAGACCCAGTACTTC. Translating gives CASIRQGAQETQYF.

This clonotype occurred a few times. In DNA, the CDR3 is TGTGCCAGCAGTCCTATTCGGGGAAGCTATGGCTACACCTTC. Its protein product is CASSPIRGSYGYTF. The J gene is TRBJ1-2, the V gene TRBV28; no firm D call. Germline loops: CDR1 MDHEN, CDR2 SYDVKM. V lost 5 bases to trimming and J lost 4 bases, with 14 bases between them. This CDR3 has 14 amino acids.

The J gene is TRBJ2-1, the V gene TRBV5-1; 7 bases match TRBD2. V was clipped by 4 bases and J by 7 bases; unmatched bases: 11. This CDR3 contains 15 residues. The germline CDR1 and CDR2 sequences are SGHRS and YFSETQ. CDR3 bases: TGCGCCAGCAGCGAGGTAGCTGGGGGGGGGAATGAGCAGTTCTTC. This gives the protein CASSEVAGGGNEQFF. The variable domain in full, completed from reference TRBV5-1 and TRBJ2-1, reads KAGVTQTPRYLIKTRGQQVTLSCSPISGHRSVSWYQQTPGQGLQFLFEYFSETQRNKGNFPGRFSGRQFSNSRSEMNVSTLELGDSALYLCASSEVAGGGNEQFFGPGTRLTVL.

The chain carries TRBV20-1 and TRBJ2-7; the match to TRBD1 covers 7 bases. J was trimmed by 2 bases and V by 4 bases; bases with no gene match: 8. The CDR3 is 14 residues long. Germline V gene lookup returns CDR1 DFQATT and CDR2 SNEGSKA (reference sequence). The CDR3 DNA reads TGCAGTGCTAAAAACAGGGGCCTTGCCTACGAGCAGTACTTC. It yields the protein CSAKNRGLAYEQYF.

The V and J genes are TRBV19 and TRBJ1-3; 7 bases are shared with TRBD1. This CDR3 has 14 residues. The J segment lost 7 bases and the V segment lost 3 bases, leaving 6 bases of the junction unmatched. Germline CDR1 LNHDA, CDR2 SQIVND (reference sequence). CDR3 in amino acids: CASSIGQAANTIYF. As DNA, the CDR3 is TGTGCCAGTAGTATCGGACAGGCGGCTAACACCATATATTTT.

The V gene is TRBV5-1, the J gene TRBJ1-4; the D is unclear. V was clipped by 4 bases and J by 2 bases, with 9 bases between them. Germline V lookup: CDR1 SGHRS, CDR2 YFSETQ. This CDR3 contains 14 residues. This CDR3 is CASSTGGTNEKLFF. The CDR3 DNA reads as TGCGCCAGCAGCACGGGTGGGACTAATGAAAAACTGTTTTTT. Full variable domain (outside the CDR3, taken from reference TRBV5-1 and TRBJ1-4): KAGVTQTPRYLIKTRGQQVTLSCSPISGHRSVSWYQQTPGQGLQFLFEYFSETQRNKGNFPGRFSGRQFSNSRSEMNVSTLELGDSALYLCASSTGGTNEKLFFGSGTQLSVL.

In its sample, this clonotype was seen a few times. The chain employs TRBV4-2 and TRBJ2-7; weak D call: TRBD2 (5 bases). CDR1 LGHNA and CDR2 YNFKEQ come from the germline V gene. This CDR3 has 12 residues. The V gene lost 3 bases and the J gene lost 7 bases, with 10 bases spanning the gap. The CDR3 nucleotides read TGTGCCAGCAGCCAGCCACGGAGGGAGCAGTACTTC. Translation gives CASSQPRREQYF.

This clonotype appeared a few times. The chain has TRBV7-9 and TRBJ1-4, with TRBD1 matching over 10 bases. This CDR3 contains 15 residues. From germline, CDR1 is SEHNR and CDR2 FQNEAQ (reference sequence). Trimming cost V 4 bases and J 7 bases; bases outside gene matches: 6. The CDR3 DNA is TGTGCCAGCAGCTCGGACAGGGGGATAGGTGAAAAACTGTTTTTT. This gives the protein CASSSDRGIGEKLFF.

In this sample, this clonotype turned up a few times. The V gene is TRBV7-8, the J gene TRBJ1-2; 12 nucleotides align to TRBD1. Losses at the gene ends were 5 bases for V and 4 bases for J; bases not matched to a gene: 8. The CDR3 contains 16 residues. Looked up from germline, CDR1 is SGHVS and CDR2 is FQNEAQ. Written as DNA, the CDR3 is TGTGCCAGCAGCCTTACCTCGGGACAGGGGGCCTATGGCTACACCTTC. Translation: CASSLTSGQGAYGYTF.

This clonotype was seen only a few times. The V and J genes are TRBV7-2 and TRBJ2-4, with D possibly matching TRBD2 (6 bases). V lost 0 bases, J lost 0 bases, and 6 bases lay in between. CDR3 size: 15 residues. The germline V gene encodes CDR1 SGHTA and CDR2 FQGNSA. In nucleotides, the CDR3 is TGTGCCAGCAGCTTAGCGGGACTAGCCAAAAACATTCAGTACTTC. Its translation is CASSLAGLAKNIQYF.

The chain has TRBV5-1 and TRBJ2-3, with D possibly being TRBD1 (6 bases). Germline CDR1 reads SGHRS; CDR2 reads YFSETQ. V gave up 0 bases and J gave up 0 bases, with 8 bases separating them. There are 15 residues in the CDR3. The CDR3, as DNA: TGCGCCAGCAGCTTGGCAGGGGTCAGCACAGATACGCAGTATTTT. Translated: CASSLAGVSTDTQYF. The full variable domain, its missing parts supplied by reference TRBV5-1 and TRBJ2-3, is KAGVTQTPRYLIKTRGQQVTLSCSPISGHRSVSWYQQTPGQGLQFLFEYFSETQRNKGNFPGRFSGRQFSNSRSEMNVSTLELGDSALYLCASSLAGVSTDTQYFGPGTRLTVL.

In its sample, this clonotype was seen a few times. The CDR3 DNA sequence: TGTGCCAGCAGCCCACAGGGGGGGCAAGAGACCCAGTACTTC. This gives the protein CASSPQGGQETQYF. The chain recombines TRBV11-2 with TRBJ2-5; D may be TRBD1 (8 bases). Germline CDR1 reads SGHAT; CDR2 reads FQNNGV. V lost 5 bases to trimming and J lost 2 bases, with 12 bases between them. The CDR3 contains 14 residues.

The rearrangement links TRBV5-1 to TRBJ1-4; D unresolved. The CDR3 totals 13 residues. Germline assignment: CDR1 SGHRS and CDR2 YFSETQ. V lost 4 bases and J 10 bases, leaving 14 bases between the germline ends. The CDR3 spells CASSEDGLGKLFF. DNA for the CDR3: TGCGCCAGCAGCGAGGACGGATTGGGAAAACTGTTTTTT.

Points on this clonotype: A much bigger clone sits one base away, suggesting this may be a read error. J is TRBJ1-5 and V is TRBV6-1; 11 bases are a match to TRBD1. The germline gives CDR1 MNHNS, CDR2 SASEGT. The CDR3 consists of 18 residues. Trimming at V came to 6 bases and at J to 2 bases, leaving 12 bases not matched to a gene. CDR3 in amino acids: CASRTRTGGVGGNQPQHF. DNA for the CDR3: TGTGCCAGCAGAACCAGGACAGGGGGCGTCGGTGGCAATCAGCCCCAGCATTTT.